This note documents a single TCR delta chain sequence. This sample is drawn from a study of DNA immune sequencing with unique molecular identifiers. Study information: Sequencing used genomic DNA of immunomagnetically enriched buffy-coat γδ T cells.

The CDR3 contains 19 residues. Germline V lookup: CDR1 GEAIGNYY, CDR2 EKD. V shed 0 bases, J shed 2 bases, and the junction held 12 bases outside the gene matches. Genomic DNA underwent 32-plex PCR targeting all 8 TRDV and 4 TRDJ genes. Adapter PCR followed roughly 3 barcoding PCR cycles that attached a 12-nucleotide UMI. TCRdb reran clone calling via CATT on the multiplex PCR reads. This repertoire shows 2,000 to 2,500 delta-chain clones, 15% to 20% found once; its top ten account for around 30%. The sequencing input was gamma-delta T cells from PBMCs. The J gene is TRDJ1, the V gene TRDV2; 12 bases match TRDD3. This receptor was obtained from a human donor in good health. CDR3 DNA sequence: TGTGCCTGTGACACCCTTTCTACGTCTGGGGGATACGGGACCGATAAACTCATCTTT. Protein sequence: CACDTLSTSGGYGTDKLIF.